This T cell receptor beta chain was recorded in a study of T cells in Graves' hyperthyroidism and ophthalmopathy. This clonotype appeared many times. Its target is unknown. With a duration under 2 months, the hyperthyroidism was newly diagnosed in patients aged 18 to 65. Researchers amplified the TCR beta CDR3 regions from RNA transcripts. Carried out on the TCR CDR3, a first-round RT-PCR used the HTBI primer set. A single record per CDR3 protein comes from TCRdb applying MiXCR to the multiplex PCR reads. Of a few hundred thousand distinct CDR3 sequences listed, about 45% are singletons. Whole-study findings and limits: Through a model of 13 V-J features, ophthalmopathy was separated from stable hyperthyroidism. Blood also held most thyroid clonotypes expanded beyond 0.001.

This TCR derives from a woman between 18 and 29 years old with Graves' hyperthyroidism. Input material: peripheral blood or thyroid tissue (not recorded which).

CDR3 sequence reads: CASTNGGLNTEAFF. The CDR3 region has the DNA TGTGCCAGCACCAACGGGGGGTTAAACACTGAAGCTTTCTTT. The chain is built from TRBV6-5 and TRBJ1-1; possibly TRBD1 for D (5 bases). This CDR3 is built from 14 residues. Per germline, CDR1 MNHEY and CDR2 SVGAGI. The V end lost 7 bases, the J end lost 2 bases, and 14 bases lay between the germline ends.